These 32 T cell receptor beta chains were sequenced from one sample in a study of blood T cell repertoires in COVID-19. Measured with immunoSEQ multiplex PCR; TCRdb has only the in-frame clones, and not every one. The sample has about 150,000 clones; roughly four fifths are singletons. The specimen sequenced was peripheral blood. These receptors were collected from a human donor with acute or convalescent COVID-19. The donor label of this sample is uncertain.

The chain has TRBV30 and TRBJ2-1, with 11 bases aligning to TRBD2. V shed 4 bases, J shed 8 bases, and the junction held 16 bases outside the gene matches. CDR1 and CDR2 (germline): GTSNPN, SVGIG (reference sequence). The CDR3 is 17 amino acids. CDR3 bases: TGTGCCTGGACGCCTCTCTTTAGCGGGGGGGCAAGGTATGAGCAGTTCTTC. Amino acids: CAWTPLFSGGARYEQFF.

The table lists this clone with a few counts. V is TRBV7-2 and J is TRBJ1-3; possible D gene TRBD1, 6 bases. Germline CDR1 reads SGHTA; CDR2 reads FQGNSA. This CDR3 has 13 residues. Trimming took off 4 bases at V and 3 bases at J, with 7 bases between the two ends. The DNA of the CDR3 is TGTGCCAGCAGCTCAGGGGTTGGAAACACCATATATTTT. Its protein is CASSSGVGNTIYF. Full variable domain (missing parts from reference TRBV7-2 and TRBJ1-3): GAGVSQSPSNKVTEKGKDVELRCDPISGHTALYWYRQSLGQGLEFLIYFQGNSAPDKSGLPSDRFSAERTGGSVSTLTIQRTQQEDSAVYLCASSSGVGNTIYFGEGSWLTVV.

The CDR3 nucleotides read TGCGCCAGCAGCTGGGAGGCGGGATACAATGAGCAGTTCTTC. Protein product: CASSWEAGYNEQFF. This sequence joins TRBV5-1 and TRBJ2-1, with D perhaps matching TRBD2 (6 bases). Trimming shortened V by 3 bases and J by 4 bases, and 11 bases separated the two germline ends. The CDR3 extends over 14 amino acids. Per the germline V gene, CDR1 is SGHRS and CDR2 is YFSETQ.

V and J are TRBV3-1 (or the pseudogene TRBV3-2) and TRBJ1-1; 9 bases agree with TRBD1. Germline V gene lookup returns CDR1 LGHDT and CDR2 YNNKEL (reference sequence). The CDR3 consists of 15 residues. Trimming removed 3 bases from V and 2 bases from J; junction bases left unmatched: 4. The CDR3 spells CASSHGDRVNTEAFF. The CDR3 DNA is TGTGCCAGCAGCCATGGGGACAGGGTTAACACTGAAGCTTTCTTT.

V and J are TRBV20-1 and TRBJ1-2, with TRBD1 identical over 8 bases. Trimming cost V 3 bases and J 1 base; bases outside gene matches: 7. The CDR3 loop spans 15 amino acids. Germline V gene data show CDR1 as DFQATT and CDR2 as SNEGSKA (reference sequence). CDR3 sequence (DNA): TGCAGTGCTAGTGATCAGGGGGCGCTTAACTATGGCTACACCTTC. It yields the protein CSASDQGALNYGYTF.

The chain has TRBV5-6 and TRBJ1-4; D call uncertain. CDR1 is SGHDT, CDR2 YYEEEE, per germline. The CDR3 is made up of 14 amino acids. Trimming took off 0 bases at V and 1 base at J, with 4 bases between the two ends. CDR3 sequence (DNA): TGTGCCAGCAGCTTGGGCGAAACTAATGAAAAACTGTTTTTT. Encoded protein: CASSLGETNEKLFF.

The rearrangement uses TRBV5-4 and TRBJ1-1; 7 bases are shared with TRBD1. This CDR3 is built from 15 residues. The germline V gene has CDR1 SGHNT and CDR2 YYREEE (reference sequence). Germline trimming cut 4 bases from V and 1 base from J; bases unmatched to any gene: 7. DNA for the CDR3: TGTGCCAGCAGCCCCCCGCGGACAGGGAACACTGAAGCTTTCTTT. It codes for CASSPPRTGNTEAFF.

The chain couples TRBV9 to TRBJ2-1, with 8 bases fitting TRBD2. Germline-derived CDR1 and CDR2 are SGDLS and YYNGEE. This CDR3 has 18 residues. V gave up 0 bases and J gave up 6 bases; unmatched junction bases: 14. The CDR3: CASSVATPLQRGFNEQFF. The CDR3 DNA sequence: TGTGCCAGCAGCGTAGCTACCCCCCTCCAGCGGGGGTTCAATGAGCAGTTCTTC.

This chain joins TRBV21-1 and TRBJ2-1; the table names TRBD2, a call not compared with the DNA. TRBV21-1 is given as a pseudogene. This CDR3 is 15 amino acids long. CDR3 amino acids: CASSFTRGDYNEQFF. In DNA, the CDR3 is TGTGCCAGCAGCTTTACCAGAGGCGACTACAATGAGCAGTTCTTC.

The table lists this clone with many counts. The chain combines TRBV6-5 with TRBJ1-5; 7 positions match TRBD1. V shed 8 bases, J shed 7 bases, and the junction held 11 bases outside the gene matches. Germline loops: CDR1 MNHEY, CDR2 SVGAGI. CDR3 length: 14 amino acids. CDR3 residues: CASGPARGEQPQHF. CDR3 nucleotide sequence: TGTGCCAGCGGCCCCGCCAGGGGGGAACAGCCCCAGCATTTT.

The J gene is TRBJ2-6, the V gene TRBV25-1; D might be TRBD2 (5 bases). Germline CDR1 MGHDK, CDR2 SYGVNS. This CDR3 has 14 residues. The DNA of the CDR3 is TGTGCTTTCAGCGGCTCGGCTGGGGCCAACGTCCTGACTTTC. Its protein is CAFSGSAGANVLTF.

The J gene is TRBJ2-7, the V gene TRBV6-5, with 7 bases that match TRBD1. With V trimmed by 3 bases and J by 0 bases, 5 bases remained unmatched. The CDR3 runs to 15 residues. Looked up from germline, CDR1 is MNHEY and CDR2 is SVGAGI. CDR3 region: CASSYGTASSYEQYF. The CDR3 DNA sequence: TGTGCCAGCAGTTATGGGACAGCGAGCTCCTACGAGCAGTACTTC.

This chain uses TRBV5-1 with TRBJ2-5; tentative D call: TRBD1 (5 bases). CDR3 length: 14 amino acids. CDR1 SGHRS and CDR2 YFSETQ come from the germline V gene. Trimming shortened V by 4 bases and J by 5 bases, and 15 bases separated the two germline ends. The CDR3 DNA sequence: TGCGCCAGCAGCCTAAATGGGGCTATGGAGACCCAGTACTTC. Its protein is CASSLNGAMETQYF.

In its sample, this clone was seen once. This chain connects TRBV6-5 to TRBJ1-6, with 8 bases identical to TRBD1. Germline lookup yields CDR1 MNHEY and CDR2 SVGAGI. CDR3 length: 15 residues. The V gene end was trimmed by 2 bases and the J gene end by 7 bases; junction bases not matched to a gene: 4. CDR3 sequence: CASSYHGQGNSPLHF. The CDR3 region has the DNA TGTGCCAGCAGTTACCACGGACAGGGAAATTCACCCCTCCACTTT.

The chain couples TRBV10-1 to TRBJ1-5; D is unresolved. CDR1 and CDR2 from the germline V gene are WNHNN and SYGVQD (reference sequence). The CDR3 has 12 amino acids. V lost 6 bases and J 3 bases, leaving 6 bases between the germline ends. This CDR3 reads CASRLNNQPQHF. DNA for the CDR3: TGCGCCAGCAGACTTAACAATCAGCCCCAGCATTTT.

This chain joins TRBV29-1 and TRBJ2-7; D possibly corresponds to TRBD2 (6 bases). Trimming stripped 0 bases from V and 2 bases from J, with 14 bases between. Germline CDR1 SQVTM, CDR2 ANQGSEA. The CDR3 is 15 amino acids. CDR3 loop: CSVEDGLAQPYEQYF. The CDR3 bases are TGCAGCGTTGAAGATGGGCTAGCGCAACCCTACGAGCAGTACTTC.

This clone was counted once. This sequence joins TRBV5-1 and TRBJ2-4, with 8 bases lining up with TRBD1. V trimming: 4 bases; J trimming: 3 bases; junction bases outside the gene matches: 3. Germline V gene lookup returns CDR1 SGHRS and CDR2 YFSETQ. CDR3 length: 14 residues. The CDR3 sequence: CASSHGQGKNIQYF. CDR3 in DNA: TGCGCCAGCAGCCACGGACAGGGCAAAAACATTCAGTACTTC.

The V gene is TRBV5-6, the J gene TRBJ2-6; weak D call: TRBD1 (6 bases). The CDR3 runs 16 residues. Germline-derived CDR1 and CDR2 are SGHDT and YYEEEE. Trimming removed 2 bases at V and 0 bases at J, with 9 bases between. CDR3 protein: CASSLRQVSGANVLTF. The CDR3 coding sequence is TGTGCCAGCAGCTTACGACAGGTCTCTGGGGCCAACGTCCTGACTTTC.

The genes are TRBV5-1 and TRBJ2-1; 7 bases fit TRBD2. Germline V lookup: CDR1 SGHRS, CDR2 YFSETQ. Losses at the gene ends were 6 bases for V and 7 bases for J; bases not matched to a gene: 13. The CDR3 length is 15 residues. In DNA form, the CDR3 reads TGCGCCAGCACCCGGGCGGGGGAGGTCAAGAATGAGCAGTTCTTC. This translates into CASTRAGEVKNEQFF.

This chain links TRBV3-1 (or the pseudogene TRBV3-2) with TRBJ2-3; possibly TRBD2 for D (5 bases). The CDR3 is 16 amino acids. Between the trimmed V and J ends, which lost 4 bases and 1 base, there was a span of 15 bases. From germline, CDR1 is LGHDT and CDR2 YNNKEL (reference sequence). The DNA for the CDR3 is TGTGCCAGCAGCCGCGGGCCGGTGGTGGGCACAGATACGCAGTATTTT. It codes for CASSRGPVVGTDTQYF.

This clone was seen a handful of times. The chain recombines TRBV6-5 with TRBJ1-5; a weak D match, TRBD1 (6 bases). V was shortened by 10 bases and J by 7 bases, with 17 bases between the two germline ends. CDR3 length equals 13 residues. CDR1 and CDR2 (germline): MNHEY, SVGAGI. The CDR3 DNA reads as TGTGCCACCCGGTGGGGGCTTGAGCAGCCCCAGCATTTT. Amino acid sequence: CATRWGLEQPQHF.

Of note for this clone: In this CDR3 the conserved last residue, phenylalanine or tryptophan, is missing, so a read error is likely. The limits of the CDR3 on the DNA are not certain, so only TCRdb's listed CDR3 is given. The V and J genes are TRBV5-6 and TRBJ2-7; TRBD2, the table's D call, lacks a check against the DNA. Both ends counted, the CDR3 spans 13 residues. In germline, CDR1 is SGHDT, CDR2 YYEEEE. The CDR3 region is CASSSGGGTASQL.

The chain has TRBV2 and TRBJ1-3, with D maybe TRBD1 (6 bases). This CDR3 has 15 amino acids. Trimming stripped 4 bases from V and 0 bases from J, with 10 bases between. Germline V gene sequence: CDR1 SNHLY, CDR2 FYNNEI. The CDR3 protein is CASSVDRNSGNTIYF. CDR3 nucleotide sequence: TGTGCCAGCAGTGTGGACAGAAACTCTGGAAACACCATATATTTT.

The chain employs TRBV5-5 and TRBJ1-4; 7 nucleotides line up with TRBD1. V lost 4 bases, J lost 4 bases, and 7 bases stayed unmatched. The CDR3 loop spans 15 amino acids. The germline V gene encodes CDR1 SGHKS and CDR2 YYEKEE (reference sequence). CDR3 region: CASSLRQGFNEKLFF. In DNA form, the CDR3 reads TGTGCCAGCAGCCTCCGACAGGGATTTAATGAAAAACTGTTTTTT.

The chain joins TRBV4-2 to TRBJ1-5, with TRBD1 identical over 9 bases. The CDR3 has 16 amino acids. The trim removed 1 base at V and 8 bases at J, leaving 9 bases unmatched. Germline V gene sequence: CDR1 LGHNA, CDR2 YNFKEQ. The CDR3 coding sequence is TGTGCCAGCAGCCAAGCCCAGGGACAGGGAGAAGAGCCCCAGCATTTT. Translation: CASSQAQGQGEEPQHF.

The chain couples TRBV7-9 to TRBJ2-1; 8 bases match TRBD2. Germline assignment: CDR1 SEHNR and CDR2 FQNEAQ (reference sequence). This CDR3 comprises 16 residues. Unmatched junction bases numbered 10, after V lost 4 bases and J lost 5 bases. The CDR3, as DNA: TGTGCCAGCAGCTCAAGCTGGCGGGGGGTGGACAATGAGCAGTTCTTC. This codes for CASSSSWRGVDNEQFF. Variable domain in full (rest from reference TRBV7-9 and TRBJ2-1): DTGVSQNPRHKITKRGQNVTFRCDPISEHNRLYWYRQTLGQGPEFLTYFQNEAQLEKSRLLSDRFSAERPKGSFSTLEIQRTEQGDSAMYLCASSSSWRGVDNEQFFGPGTRLTVL.

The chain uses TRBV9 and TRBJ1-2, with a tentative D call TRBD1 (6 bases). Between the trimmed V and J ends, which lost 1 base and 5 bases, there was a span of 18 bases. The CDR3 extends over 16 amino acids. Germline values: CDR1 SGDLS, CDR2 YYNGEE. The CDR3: CASSVSPFPQGYGYTF. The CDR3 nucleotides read TGTGCCAGCAGCGTATCCCCGTTTCCTCAGGGGTATGGCTACACCTTC.

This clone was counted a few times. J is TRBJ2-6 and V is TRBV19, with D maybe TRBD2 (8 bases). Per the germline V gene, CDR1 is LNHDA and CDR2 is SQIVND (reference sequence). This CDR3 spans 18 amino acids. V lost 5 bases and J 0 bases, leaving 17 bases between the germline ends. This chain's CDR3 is CASSAGTRGPSGANVLTF. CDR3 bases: TGTGCCAGTAGTGCCGGGACTAGGGGGCCCTCTGGGGCCAACGTCCTGACTTTC.

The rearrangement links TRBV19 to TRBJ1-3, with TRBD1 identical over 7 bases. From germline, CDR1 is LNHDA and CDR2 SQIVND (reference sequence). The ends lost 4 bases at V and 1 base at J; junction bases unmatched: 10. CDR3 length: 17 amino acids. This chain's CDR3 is CASSTTGQLYSGNTIYF. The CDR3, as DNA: TGTGCCAGTAGTACAACGGGACAGCTTTATTCTGGAAACACCATATATTTT.

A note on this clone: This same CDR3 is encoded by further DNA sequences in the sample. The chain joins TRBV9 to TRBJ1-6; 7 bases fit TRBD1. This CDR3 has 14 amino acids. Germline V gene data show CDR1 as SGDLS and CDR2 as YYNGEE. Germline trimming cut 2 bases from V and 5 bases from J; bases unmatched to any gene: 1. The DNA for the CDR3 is TGTGCCAGCAGCGTGGGACAGAATAATTCACCCCTCCACTTT. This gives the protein CASSVGQNNSPLHF.

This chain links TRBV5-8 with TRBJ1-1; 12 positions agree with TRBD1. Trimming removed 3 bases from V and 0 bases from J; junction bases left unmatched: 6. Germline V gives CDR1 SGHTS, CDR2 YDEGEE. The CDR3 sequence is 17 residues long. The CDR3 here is CASSWDRGPTMNTEAFF. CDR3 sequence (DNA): TGTGCCAGCAGCTGGGACAGGGGGCCAACCATGAACACTGAAGCTTTCTTT.

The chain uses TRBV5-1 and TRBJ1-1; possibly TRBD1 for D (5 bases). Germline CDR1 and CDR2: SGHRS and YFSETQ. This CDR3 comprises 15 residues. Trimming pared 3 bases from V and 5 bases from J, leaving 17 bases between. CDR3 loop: CASSSGLTKDTEAFF. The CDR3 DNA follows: TGCGCCAGCAGCTCGGGACTTACTAAGGATACTGAAGCTTTCTTT.